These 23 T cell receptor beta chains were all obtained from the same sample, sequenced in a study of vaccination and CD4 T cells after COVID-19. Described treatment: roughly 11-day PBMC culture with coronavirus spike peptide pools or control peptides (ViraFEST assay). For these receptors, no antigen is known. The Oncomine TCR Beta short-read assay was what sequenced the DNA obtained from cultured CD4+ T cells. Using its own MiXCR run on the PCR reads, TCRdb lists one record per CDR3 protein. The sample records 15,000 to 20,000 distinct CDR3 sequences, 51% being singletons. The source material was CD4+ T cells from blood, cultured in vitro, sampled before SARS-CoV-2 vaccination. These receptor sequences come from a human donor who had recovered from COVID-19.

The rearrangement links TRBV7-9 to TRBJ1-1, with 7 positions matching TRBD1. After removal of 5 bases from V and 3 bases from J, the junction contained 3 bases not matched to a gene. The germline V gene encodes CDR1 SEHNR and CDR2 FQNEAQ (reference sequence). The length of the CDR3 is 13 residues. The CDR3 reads CASSLTGDTEAFF. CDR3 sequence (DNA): TGTGCCAGCAGCCTCACAGGGGACACTGAAGCTTTCTTT.

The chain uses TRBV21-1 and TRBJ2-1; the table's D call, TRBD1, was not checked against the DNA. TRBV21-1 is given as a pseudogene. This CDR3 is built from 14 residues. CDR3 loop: CASSKGGRGDEQFF. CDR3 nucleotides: TGTGCCAGCAGCAAAGGGGGCAGAGGCGATGAGCAGTTCTTC.

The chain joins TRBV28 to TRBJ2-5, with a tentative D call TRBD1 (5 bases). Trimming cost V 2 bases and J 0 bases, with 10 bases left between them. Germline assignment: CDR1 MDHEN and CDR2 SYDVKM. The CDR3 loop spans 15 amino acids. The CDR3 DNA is TGTGCCAGCAGTTTACTTACAGGAAACCAAGAGACCCAGTACTTC. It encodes CASSLLTGNQETQYF.

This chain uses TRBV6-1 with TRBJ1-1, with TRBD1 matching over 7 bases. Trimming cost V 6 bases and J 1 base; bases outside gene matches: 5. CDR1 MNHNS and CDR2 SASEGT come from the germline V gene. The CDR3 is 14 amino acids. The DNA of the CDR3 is TGTGCCAGCAGCGCGACAGGGAAGAACACTGAAGCTTTCTTT. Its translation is CASSATGKNTEAFF.

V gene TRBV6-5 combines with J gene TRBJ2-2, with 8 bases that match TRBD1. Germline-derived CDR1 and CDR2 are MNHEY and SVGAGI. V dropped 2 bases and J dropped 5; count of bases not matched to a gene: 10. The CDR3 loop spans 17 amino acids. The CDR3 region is CASSYRRQGWSTGELFF. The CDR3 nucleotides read TGTGCCAGCAGTTACCGAAGACAGGGGTGGAGTACCGGGGAGCTGTTTTTT.

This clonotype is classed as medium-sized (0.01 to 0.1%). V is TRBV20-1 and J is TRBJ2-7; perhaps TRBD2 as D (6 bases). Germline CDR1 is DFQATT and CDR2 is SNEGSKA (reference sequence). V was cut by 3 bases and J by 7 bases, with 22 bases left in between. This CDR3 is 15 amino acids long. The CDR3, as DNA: TGCAGTGCTAGGGGGAGGACGGAGAATTACGGGGAGCAGTACTTC. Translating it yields CSARGRTENYGEQYF.

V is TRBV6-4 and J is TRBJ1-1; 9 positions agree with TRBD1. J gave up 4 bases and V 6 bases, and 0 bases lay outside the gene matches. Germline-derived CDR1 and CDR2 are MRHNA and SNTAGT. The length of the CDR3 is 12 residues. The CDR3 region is CASRTGGTEAFF. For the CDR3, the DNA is TGTGCCAGCAGGACAGGGGGCACTGAAGCTTTCTTT.

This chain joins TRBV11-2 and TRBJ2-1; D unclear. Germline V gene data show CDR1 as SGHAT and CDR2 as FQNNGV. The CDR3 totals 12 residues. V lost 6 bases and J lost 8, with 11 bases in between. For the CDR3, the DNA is TGTGCCAGCAGTTCACTCGCGTATGAGCAGTTCTTC. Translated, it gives CASSSLAYEQFF. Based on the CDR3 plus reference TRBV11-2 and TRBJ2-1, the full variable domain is EAGVAQSPRYKIIEKRQSVAFWCNPISGHATLYWYQQILGQGPKLLIQFQNNGVVDDSQLPKDRFSAERLKGVDSTLKIQPAKLEDSAVYLCASSSLAYEQFFGPGTRLTVL.

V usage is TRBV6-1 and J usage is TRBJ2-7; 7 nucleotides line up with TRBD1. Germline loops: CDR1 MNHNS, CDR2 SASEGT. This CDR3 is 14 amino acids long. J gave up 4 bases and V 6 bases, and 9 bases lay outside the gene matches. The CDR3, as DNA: TGTGCCAGCAGAACAGGGGTTCTCTCGTACGAGCAGTACTTC. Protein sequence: CASRTGVLSYEQYF.

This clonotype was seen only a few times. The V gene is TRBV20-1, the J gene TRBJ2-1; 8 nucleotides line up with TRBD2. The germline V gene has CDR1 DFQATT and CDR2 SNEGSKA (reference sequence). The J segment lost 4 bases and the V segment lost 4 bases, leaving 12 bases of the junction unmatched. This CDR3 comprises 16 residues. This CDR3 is CSATGWFGGRYNEQFF. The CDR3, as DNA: TGCAGTGCTACGGGCTGGTTCGGCGGGAGGTACAATGAGCAGTTCTTC.

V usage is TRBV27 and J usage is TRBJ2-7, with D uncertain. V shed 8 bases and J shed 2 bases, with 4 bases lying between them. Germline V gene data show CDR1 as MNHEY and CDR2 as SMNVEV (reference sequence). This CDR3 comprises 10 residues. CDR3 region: CASGTYEQYF. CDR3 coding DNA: TGTGCCAGCGGAACCTACGAGCAGTACTTC.

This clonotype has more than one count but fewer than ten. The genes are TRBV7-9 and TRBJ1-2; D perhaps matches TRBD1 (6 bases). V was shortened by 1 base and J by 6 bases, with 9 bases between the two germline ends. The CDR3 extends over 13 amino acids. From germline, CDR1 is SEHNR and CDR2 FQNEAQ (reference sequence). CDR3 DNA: TGTGCCAGCAGCTTAGGAGGGGGTAATGGCTACACCTTC. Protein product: CASSLGGGNGYTF.

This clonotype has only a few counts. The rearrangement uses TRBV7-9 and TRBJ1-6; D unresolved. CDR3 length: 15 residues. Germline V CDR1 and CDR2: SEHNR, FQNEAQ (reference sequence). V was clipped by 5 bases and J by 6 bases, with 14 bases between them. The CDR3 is CASSVETGPNSPLHF. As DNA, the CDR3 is TGTGCCAGCAGCGTCGAGACCGGACCTAATTCACCCCTCCACTTT.

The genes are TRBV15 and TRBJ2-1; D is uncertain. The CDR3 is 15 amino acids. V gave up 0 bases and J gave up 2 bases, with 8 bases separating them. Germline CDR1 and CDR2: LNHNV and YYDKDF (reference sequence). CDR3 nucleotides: TGTGCCACCAGCAGAGAACCGGGTCCCTACAATGAGCAGTTCTTC. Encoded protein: CATSREPGPYNEQFF.

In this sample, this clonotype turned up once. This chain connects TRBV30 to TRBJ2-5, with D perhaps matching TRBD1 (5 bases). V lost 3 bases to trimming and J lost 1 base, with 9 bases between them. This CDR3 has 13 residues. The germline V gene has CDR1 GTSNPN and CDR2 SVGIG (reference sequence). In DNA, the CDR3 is TGTGCCTGGAGAGACAGTATCCAAGAGACCCAGTACTTC. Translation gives CAWRDSIQETQYF. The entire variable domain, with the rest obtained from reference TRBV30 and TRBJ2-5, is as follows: SQTIHQWPATLVQPVGSPLSLECTVEGTSNPNLYWYRQAAGRGLQLLFYSVGIGQISSEVPQNLSASRPQDRQFILSSKKLLLSDSGFYLCAWRDSIQETQYFGPGTRLLVL.

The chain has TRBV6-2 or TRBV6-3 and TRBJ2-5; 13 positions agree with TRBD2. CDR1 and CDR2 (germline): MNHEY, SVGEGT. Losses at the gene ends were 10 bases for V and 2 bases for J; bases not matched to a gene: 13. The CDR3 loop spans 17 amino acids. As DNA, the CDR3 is TGTGCCATCCGACTAGCGGGAGGACGAACGGGGCAAGAGACCCAGTACTTC. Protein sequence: CAIRLAGGRTGQETQYF.

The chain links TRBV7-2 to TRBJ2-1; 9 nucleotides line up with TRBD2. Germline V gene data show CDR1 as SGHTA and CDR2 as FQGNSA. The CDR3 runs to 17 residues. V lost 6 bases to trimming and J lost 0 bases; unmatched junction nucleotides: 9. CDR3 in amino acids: CASRRMTSGSSYNEQFF. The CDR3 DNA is TGTGCCAGCAGACGTATGACTAGCGGAAGCTCCTACAATGAGCAGTTCTTC.

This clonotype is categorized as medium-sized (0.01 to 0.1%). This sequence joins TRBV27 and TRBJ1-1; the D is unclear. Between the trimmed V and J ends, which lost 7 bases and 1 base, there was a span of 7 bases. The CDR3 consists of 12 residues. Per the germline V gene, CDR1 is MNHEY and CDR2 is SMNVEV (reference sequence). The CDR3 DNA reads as TGTGCCAGCACAACCACGAACACTGAAGCTTTCTTT. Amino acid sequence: CASTTTNTEAFF.

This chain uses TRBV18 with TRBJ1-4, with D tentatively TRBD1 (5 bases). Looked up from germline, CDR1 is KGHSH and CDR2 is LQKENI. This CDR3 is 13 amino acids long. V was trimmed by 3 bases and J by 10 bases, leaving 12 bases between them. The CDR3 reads CASSPSDTGKLFF. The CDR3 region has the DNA TGTGCCAGCTCACCCTCGGACACCGGAAAACTGTTTTTT.

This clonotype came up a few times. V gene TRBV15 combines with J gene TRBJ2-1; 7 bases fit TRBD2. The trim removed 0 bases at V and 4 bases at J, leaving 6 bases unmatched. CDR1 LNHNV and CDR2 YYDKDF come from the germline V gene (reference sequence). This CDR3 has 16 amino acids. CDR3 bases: TGTGCCACCAGCAGAGACCCTAGCGGTCCTTACAATGAGCAGTTCTTC. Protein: CATSRDPSGPYNEQFF.

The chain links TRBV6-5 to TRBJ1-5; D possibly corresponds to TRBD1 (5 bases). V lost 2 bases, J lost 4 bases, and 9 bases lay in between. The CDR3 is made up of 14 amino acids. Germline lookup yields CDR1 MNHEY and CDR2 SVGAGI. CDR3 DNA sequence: TGTGCCAGCAGTTACCAGGGACCGAATCAGCCCCAGCATTTT. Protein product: CASSYQGPNQPQHF.

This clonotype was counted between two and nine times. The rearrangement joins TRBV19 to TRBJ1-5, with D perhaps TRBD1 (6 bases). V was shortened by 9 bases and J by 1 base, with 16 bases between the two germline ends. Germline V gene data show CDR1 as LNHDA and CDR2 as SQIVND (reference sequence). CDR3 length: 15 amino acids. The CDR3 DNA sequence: TGTGCCAGCGGAACAGGGAAAAGAAGCAATCAGCCCCAGCATTTT. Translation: CASGTGKRSNQPQHF.

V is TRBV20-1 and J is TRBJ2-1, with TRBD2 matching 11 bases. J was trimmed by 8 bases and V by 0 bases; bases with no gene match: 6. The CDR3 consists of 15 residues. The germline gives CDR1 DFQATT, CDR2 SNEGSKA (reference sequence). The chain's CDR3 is CSARDPTSGRDEQFF. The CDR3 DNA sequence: TGCAGTGCTAGAGATCCCACTAGCGGGAGAGATGAGCAGTTCTTC.